What follows describes a single T cell receptor (beta chain). Unstimulated regulatory T cells (CD4+CD25+CD127-), CD4+CD25- non-regulatory cells, CD4 and CD8 cells were FACS-sorted from thawed PBMCs. This sample is drawn from a study of Tregs in tolerant kidney transplant recipients. Produced via immunoSEQ multiplex PCR; TCRdb's table is partial and in-frame only. Of about 72,000 clones in the sample, just under 95% are singletons; the top ten hold around 9.9%. The input for sequencing was CD8+ T cells from blood, taken before the transplant. The origin of this receptor is a human donor who received a combined kidney and bone marrow transplant.

The CDR3 DNA reads as TGTGCCAGCAGTGAAGGGAGGATTCGGCAGCCCCAGCATTTT. As protein: CASSEGRIRQPQHF. The gene calls are TRBV6-1 and TRBJ1-5; D not resolved. From germline, CDR1 is MNHNS and CDR2 SASEGT. Trimming took off 1 base at V and 7 bases at J, with 11 bases between the two ends. There are 14 residues in the CDR3.